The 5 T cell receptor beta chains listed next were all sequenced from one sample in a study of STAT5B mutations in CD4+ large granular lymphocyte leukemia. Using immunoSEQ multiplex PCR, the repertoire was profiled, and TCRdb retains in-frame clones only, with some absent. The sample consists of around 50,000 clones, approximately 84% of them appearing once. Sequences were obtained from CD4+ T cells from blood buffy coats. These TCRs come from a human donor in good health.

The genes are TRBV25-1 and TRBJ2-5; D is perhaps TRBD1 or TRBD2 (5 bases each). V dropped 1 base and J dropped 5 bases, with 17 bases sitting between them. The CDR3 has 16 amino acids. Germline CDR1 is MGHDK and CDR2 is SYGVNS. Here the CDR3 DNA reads TGTGCCAGCAGTGAATCGAGGGGCGCCCTCCGGGAGACCCAGTACTTC. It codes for CASSESRGALRETQYF.

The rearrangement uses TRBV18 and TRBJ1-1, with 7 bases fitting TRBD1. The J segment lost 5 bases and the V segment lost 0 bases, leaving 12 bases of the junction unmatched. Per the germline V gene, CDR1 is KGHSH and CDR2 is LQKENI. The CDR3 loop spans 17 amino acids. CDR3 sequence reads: CASSPPRQGDRGTEAFF. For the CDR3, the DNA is TGTGCCAGCTCACCACCGCGCCAGGGGGATAGAGGGACTGAAGCTTTCTTT.

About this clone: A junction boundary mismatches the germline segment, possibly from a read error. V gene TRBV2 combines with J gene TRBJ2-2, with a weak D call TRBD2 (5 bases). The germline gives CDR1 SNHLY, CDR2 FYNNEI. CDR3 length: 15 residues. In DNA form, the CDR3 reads TGTGCCAGCAGTGGAAGAAGCGCGTCCACCGGGAAGCTGTTTTTT. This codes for CASSGRSASTGKLFF.

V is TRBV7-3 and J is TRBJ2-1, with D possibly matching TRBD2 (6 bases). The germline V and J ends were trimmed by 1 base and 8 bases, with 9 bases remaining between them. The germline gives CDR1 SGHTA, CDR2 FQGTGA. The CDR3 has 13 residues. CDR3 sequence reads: CASSLIREDEQFF. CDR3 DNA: TGTGCCAGCAGCTTAATAAGGGAGGATGAGCAGTTCTTC.

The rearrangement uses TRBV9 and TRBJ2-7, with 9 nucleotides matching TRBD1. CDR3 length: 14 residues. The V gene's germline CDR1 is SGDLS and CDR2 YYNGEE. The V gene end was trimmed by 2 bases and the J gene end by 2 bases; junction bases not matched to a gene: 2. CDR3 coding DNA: TGTGCCAGCAGCGTGGGGACAGGGCCCTACGAGCAGTACTTC. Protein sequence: CASSVGTGPYEQYF.